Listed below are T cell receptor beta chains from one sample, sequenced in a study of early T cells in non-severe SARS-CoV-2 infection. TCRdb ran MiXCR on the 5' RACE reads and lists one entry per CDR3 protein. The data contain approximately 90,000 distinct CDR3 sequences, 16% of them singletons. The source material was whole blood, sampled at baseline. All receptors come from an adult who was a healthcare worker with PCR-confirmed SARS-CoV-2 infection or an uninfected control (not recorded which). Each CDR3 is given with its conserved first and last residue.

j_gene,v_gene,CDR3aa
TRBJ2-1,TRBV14,CASSSAGVHYNEQFF
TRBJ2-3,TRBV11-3,CASSSGTSGEHSTDTQYF
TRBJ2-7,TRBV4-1,CASSQVLPLNEQYF
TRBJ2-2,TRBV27,CASKQGTYTGELFF
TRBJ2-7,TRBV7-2,CASSFGTDLEQYF
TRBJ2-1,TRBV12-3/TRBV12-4,CASSLVGSYNEQFF
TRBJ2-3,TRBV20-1,CSAIIARTSSTDTQYF
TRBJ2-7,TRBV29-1,CSVGQGRNEQYF
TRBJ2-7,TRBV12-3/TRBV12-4,CASSLGYAEQYF
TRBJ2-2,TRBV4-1,CASSLGLTGELFF
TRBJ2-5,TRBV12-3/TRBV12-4,CASTSGRRETQYF
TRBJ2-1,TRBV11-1,CASSPAGNSYNEQFF
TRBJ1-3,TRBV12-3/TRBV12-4,CASRPRPTGAGNTIYF
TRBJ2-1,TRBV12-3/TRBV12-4,CASSFILNEQFF
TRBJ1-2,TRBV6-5,CASSYSLRGFHGYTF
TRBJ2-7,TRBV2,CASSEGARPWEQYF
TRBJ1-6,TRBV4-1,CASSQGPLGGPYNSPLHF
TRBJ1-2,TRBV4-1,CASSPSGTGIGYTF
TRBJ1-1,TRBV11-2,CASNTLRGARNTEAFF
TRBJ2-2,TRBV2,CATRGPANTGELFF
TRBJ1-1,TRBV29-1,CSVDEAGQRDFNLNTEAFF
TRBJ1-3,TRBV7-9,CASREGQNTIYF
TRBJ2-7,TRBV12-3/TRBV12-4,CASSSTGRYEQYF
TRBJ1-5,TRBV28,CATTPGQGANQPQHF
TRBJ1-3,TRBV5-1,CASSLGLNSGNTIYF
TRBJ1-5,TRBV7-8,CASSFGATNQPQHF
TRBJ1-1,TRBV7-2,CASSLVGQGGTEAFF
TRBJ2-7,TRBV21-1,CASSKRGSGSYEQYF
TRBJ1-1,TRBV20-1,CSAEMNTEAFF
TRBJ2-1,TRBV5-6,CASSLGSLRASLEQFF
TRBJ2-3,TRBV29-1,CSVREGGDTQYF
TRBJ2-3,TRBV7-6,CASSPGAWGGSTDTQYF
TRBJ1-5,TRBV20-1,CSAGPGRNQPQHF
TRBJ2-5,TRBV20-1,CGVRRETQYF
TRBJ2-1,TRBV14,CASSPERGTYNEQFF
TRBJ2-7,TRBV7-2,CASSVNAYEQYF
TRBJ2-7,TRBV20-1,CSARRGRAAGEQYF
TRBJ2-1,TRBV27,CASSTQLGVRHNEQFF
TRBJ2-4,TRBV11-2,CASSLAGGMDIQYF
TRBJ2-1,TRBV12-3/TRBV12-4,CASSRSGLLRNEQFF
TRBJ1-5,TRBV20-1,CSARSTGEQPQHF
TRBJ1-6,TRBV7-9,CASSAIPSGSPLHF
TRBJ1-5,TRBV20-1,CSARVASLNQPQHF
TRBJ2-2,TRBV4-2,CASSQALAGVAGELFF
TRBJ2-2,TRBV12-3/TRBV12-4,CASSDTGTGARITGELFF
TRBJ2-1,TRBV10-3,CAISDRIGEQFF